A single TCR beta chain is shown here with its context. TCRdb's table, derived via immunoSEQ multiplex PCR, lists solely in-frame clones and lacks some. The sample yields 110,000 or so clones, roughly nine tenths seen once. This sample is part of a study of blood T cell repertoires in COVID-19. As for the study in general: Acute and convalescent COVID-19 samples came from the United States, Italy and Spain. The analysed material was cDNA or gDNA that came from T cells, B-cell-depleted T cells, or PBMCs.

Germline values: CDR1 SGDLS, CDR2 YYNGEE. V was shortened by 4 bases and J by 3 bases, with 10 bases between the two germline ends. The CDR3 length is 13 residues. Sequences were obtained from peripheral blood. The source of this sequence is a man aged 65-85 years who had recovered from COVID-19. This chain uses TRBV9 with TRBJ1-1, with D possibly matching TRBD1 (6 bases). The CDR3, as DNA: TGTGCCAGCAGCACTCACAGGGACACTGAAGCTTTCTTT. Amino acids: CASSTHRDTEAFF.